These T cell receptor beta chains were read from a single sample in a study of cytomegalovirus exposure and HLA in healthy donors. Libraries were prepared by immunoSEQ multiplex PCR; TCRdb keeps only in-frame clonotypes and omits some of them. The sample lists about 170,000 clones; 70% to 90% were seen once. The material sequenced was PBMCs. The source is a man aged 25 to 45 in good health and CMV-seropositive. Both conserved end residues are part of each CDR3. D genes are given only for firm matches. Clone size appears in some rows only: once, few, many, or a class for an expanded clone.

V gene: TRBV18
clone size: -
D gene: -
J gene: TRBJ2-1
CDR3 DNA: TGTGCCAGCTCACCACCGGAGCCCATAGATGAGCAGTTCTTC
CDR3 protein: CASSPPEPIDEQFF

V gene: TRBV5-1
clone size: -
D gene: -
J gene: TRBJ2-7
CDR3 DNA: TGCGCCAGCAGTTCCAAACAGGGAGTCTACGAGCAGTACTTC
CDR3 protein: CASSSKQGVYEQYF

V gene: TRBV4-2
clone size: few
D gene: -
J gene: TRBJ1-1
CDR3 DNA: TGTGCCAGCGCTACCGGTGGTACTGAAGCTTTCTTT
CDR3 protein: CASATGGTEAFF

V gene: TRBV30
clone size: -
D gene: -
J gene: TRBJ1-1
CDR3 DNA: TGTGCCTGGTCCAGCGAATTGGGCACTGAAGCTTTCTTT
CDR3 protein: CAWSSELGTEAFF

V gene: TRBV27
clone size: -
D gene: -
J gene: TRBJ2-1
CDR3 DNA: TGTGCCAGCAGTTTGAGAGCTCTATACAATGAGCAGTTCTTC
CDR3 protein: CASSLRALYNEQFF

V gene: TRBV5-4
clone size: -
D gene: TRBD1
J gene: TRBJ2-1
CDR3 DNA: TGTGCCAGCAGCCAGGGGAGCGAGACAGGGCGCCGTTACCAGTTCTTC
CDR3 protein: CASSQGSETGRRYQFF

V gene: TRBV27
clone size: -
D gene: TRBD1
J gene: TRBJ2-7
CDR3 DNA: TGTGCCAGCAGCGCGGGACAGGGGCAGGCCGAGCAGTACTTC
CDR3 protein: CASSAGQGQAEQYF

V gene: TRBV11-3
clone size: -
D gene: TRBD1
J gene: TRBJ2-5
CDR3 DNA: TGTGCCAGCAGCTCCGGACAGGACCAAGAGACCCAGTACTTC
CDR3 protein: CASSSGQDQETQYF

V gene: TRBV7-6
clone size: -
D gene: TRBD1
J gene: TRBJ1-4
CDR3 DNA: TGTGCCAGCAGCGGACAGGGGGATGAAAAACTGTTTTTT
CDR3 protein: CASSGQGDEKLFF

V gene: TRBV5-1
clone size: -
D gene: TRBD1
J gene: TRBJ2-3
CDR3 DNA: TGCGCCAGCAGCTCCCCCCGGGACAGCTTCACAGATACGCAGTATTTT
CDR3 protein: CASSSPRDSFTDTQYF

V gene: TRBV11-3
clone size: -
D gene: -
J gene: TRBJ2-1
CDR3 DNA: TGTGCCAGCAGCTTAGTACTAGTTAACAATGAGCAGTTCTTC
CDR3 protein: CASSLVLVNNEQFF

V gene: TRBV6-5
clone size: -
D gene: -
J gene: TRBJ2-2
CDR3 DNA: TGTGCCAGCAGTTCTCACGGACAGACCGGGGAGCTGTTTTTT
CDR3 protein: CASSSHGQTGELFF

V gene: TRBV7-2
clone size: -
D gene: TRBD1
J gene: TRBJ1-5
CDR3 DNA: TGTGCCAGCAGCTTAGGACAGGGGCTTCGGGGCAATCAGCCCCAGCATTTT
CDR3 protein: CASSLGQGLRGNQPQHF

V gene: TRBV18
clone size: -
D gene: -
J gene: TRBJ1-5
CDR3 DNA: TGTGCCAGCTCTCAACCCCGGGACTCCAGTAGGGCTAGCAATCAGCCCCAGCATTTT
CDR3 protein: CASSQPRDSSRASNQPQHF

V gene: TRBV5-6
clone size: -
D gene: -
J gene: TRBJ2-1
CDR3 DNA: TGTGCCAGCAGCTTTCGGGCGGCCTCCCCGGGGAATGAGCAGTTCTTC
CDR3 protein: CASSFRAASPGNEQFF

V gene: TRBV7-2
clone size: -
D gene: -
J gene: TRBJ1-1
CDR3 DNA: TGTGCCAGCAGCCCACAGTTGCACACTGAAGCTTTCTTT
CDR3 protein: CASSPQLHTEAFF